This T cell receptor (beta chain) was captured in a study of cytomegalovirus exposure and HLA in healthy donors (TCRdb year 2017). About the full investigation: According to an earlier analysis of 550 to 700 of the donors, about 179 million T cells yielded over 90 million unique TCR beta sequences and about 280 Gb of sequence data. All discovery cohort repertoires had been generated on a single sequencing platform. The study aimed to test whether signatures of past pathogen exposure could be identified by cataloging public T cell receptors. A later analysis re-analyzed previously published TCR beta repertoires from 666 donors and added high-resolution HLA genotyping to study TCR occurrence patterns. Among about 400 genotyped donors of the cohort, an average of around 250,000 unique TCR beta nucleotide sequences was sequenced per donor, of which about 19% were non-productive. HLA typing covered class I and class II loci at four-digit resolution. Among the approximately 420 genotyped donors, around 81% belonged to the genetic ancestry cluster associated with self-reported Caucasian donors. Genome-wide SNP genotypes for about 55% of the 666 donors were used in a later genetic analysis, which treated that subset as a discovery cohort. The study used immunosequencing to profile the T cell repertoires of 670 or so subjects and linked those repertoires to cytomegalovirus serostatus. Donor age, sex, ethnicity and CMV serostatus were compiled alongside the repertoire data. In the later analysis, no new phenotypic data were used to find candidate immune exposures; instead, reliance was placed on TCR beta sequences and their occurrence across donors. Roughly 300 gigabases of sequencing data and tens of millions of unique TCR sequences were included in an early release covering about 700 HLA-typed donors. The study combined high-throughput TCR immunosequencing, statistical association of individual TCRs with disease status, and machine learning to predict cytomegalovirus infection status. To decide whether each TCR beta V gene segment behaved as functional or pseudogenic, an earlier analysis of some 600 of the donors relied on high-throughput TCR beta sequencing. Several DR-DQ haplotypes were handled as single units for association and clustering, since linkage in the cohort was strong. In addition to the first cohort of 666 subjects, a separate validation cohort of 120 different subjects was used. The number of donors typed differed by locus, with 629-630 for A, B, C, DRB1 and DQB1, more than 500 for DQA1, over 600 for DPA1, and some 440 for DPB1.

Regarding this clone: The clone's antigen remains unknown. Per-base qualities were not stored, and no clone one base away is much larger.

The paper's findings and limits, for the study overall: For the cohort, immune exposure information was limited to CMV serostatus. A further reported finding was that TCR beta sequences accurately predicted the HLA-A and HLA-B alleles for most subjects in the first cohort. A few of the identified cytomegalovirus-associated TCR beta chains were confirmed in vitro to be specific for cytomegalovirus antigens. An earlier analysis of several hundred of the donors showed that most TCR beta V segments appeared in productive rearrangements either about 87% or about 30% of the time, which broadly matched IMGT annotations. Several of the top co-occurrence clusters appeared to be linked to parvovirus B19, influenza, CMV and Epstein-Barr virus, according to a later analysis. Linkage disequilibrium might explain the correlated functional status among segregating V segments, but an unknown experimental factor could not be ruled out. The cohort was sequenced for TCR beta chains only, and without alpha or paired-chain data the features that could be detected were limited. The authors suggested that the approach could potentially be generalized to other disease states and immunological phenotypes. In a later analysis, HLA-associated TCR beta chains showed more clonal expansion and lower generation probabilities than non-associated chains that were equally common. Approximately 18 rarely observed V segments, including chromosome 9 orphons, were excluded from the earlier analysis of about 610 of the donors because counts were too low. Across donors, most TCR sequences were observed very rarely, whereas some public TCRs were present in many individuals. Strong co-occurrence of HLA alleles, especially DR and DQ, made assigning TCR associations to individual alleles difficult. In a later genetic analysis, fewer N-insertions in productive TCRs were reported among donors in an Asian-associated ancestry cluster than the roughly 640-donor mean. The study listed 150 to 200 TCR beta chains as associated with cytomegalovirus. Some IMGT-functional V segments, including TRBV6-2 and TRBV6-3, could not be told apart with the 87-base-pair reads, so those segments were excluded. At a false discovery rate of 0.05, a later analysis linked 15,000 to 20,000 TCR beta sequences to specific HLA alleles. In a later analysis, TCR association rates were found to vary across HLA loci, with the most associated TCRs seen for DRB1 alleles and the fewest for HLA-C alleles. According to a later analysis, most CMV-associated TCR beta chains appeared to be HLA-restricted, and the HLA associations seemed to be driven largely by CMV exposure. A later genetic analysis associated a missense DCLRE1C variant with V-gene and J-gene trimming of TCR beta chains, and an independent cohort replicated the association. The sequencing pipeline was judged likely to have produced a cluster of highly shared sequence variants as a technical artifact. Because HLA typing was missing for some donors at each locus, association tests included only the typed subset. Presence/absence analyses assumed roughly uniform sequencing depth across donors, an assumption that may not hold. Cytomegalovirus status was reported to be diagnosed by the classifier with high specificity and sensitivity in both the original and validation cohorts.

V is clipped by 1 base and J by 7 bases, and the sequence between their germline boundaries is 11 bases long. The CDR3 starts with the cysteine, ends with the phenylalanine, and has 14 residues. Solely the CDR3 DNA is kept, with 42 bases framed from the first base. CDR1 GTSNPN and CDR2 SVGIG were looked up in the germline V gene (reference sequence). The cohort consisted of approximately 670 healthy bone marrow donors. At the time of sampling, all cohort members were nominally healthy, though unrecorded immune exposures were likely present. The donor was CMV seropositive and belonged to the group of 250 to 300 seropositive cohort members. Every donor gave a peripheral blood sample, and the peripheral blood mononuclear cells from that sample were used for TCR beta sequencing. Genomic DNA extraction from the blood cell samples was performed with the Qiagen DNeasy Blood Extraction Kit. The library was built by means of the immunoSEQ multiplex PCR assay. For the multiplex PCR, a mixture combining 60 forward primers for TCR Vbeta segments and 13 reverse primers for TCR Jbeta segments was used. Amplification of the CDR3 region of rearranged TCR beta genes was performed with a multiplex PCR assay on genomic DNA. Amplified TCR beta libraries were sequenced as 87-base-pair reads on the Illumina HiSeq System. In the authors' own workflow: A later analysis tallied roughly 80 million unique TCR beta chains across the 700 or so repertoires, and approximately 11 million of those chains were shared by two or more donors. To remove PCR and sequencing errors, raw reads were error-corrected and collapsed into unique sequences using a nearest-neighbor algorithm that merged closely related sequences. V, D and J gene segments were assigned by aligning CDR3 sequences to IMGT reference sequences. For a sequence to be retained, a match of at least six nucleotides to both a V gene segment and a J gene segment was required. Rearrangements were classified as productive when the CDR3 lacked stop codons and remained in frame with V and J, and all other rearrangements were classified as non-productive. Following IMGT convention, CDR3 was defined as the stretch from the second conserved V-encoded cysteine to the conserved J-encoded phenylalanine. The earlier analysis of approximately 500 of the donors excluded sequences that lacked an unambiguous match to a single V gene segment. An earlier analysis of a few hundred of the donors called V segments functional above 56.7% productive rearrangements and segregating when the between-donor standard deviation exceeded 5%. To diagnose cytomegalovirus status from the catalog of TCR beta chain sequences, a statistical classification framework was built. In a later analysis, TCR nucleotide sequences were compared against IMGT/GENE-DB human TR gene sequences so that V and J genes could be assigned. In a later analysis, CDR3 sequences and most-parsimonious VDJ recombination scenarios were assigned using the TCRdist pipeline. A later analysis defined each TCR beta chain by its CDR3 amino acid sequence plus V-gene family, and excluded reads lacking a unique V-gene family. A later analysis removed 500 to 600 highly shared, low-generation-probability nucleotide sequences to deal with suspected cross-contamination and a sequencing artifact. In a later analysis, a clonal expansion index was calculated for each public chain from normalized within-repertoire ranks of inferred template counts. In a later analysis, generation probabilities were computed using a VDJ recombination model fitted to out-of-frame rearrangements, and the results were checked against IGoR. Hypergeometric tests were used in a later analysis to score TCR-TCR, TCR-HLA and TCR-CMV co-occurrence, with a repertoire-size bias correction applied to the TCR pairs. False discovery rates were estimated in a later analysis by permuting HLA or CMV assignments 20 times. In a later analysis, co-occurring TCRs were grouped using DBSCAN, and TCRdist sequence similarity was added for clustering within HLA-allele-positive subsets. For co-occurrence clustering, repertoires with fewer than 30,000 or more than 120,000 public chains were excluded, along with roughly 5 repertoires with anomalous nucleotide sharing. Drawn from immuneACCESS, this table holds only the in-frame rearrangements with V and J called that TCRdb kept. Clones are partly lost; checked studies trace under half to an unresolved V gene and leave the rest unexplained. That table furnishes V, J and clone size, whereas the DNA furnished D and trimming. Recorded for this sample are 150,000 to 180,000 clones; around 79% of them occurred a single time. The leading ten clones occupy approximately 8% of the sample.

The chain joins TRBV30 to TRBJ1-6, with the D gene call left open. Sequenced material: PBMCs. The TCR originated in a man aged 30-40 years in good health and CMV-seropositive. The CDR3 region: CAWSGEDLNSPLHF. The bases are TGTGCCTGGAGTGGGGAGGACCTCAATTCACCCCTCCACTTT. The reference TRBV30 and TRBJ1-6 proteins fill in what lies around the CDR3, so the full variable domain reads SQTIHQWPATLVQPVGSPLSLECTVEGTSNPNLYWYRQAAGRGLQLLFYSVGIGQISSEVPQNLSASRPQDRQFILSSKKLLLSDSGFYLCAWSGEDLNSPLHFGNGTRLTVT.